This TCR beta chain was identified during a study of OX40 agonist ivuxolimab in advanced cancers. Repertoires were generated with immunoSEQ multiplex PCR, while TCRdb's copy carries only in-frame clones and drops some. The table has about 72,000 clones, 80% to 90% seen once. Points from the study as a whole: Averaged across samples, CD8+ T cells carried more expanded clones than CD4+ did.

About this clone itself: Its antigen is not known.

Germline CDR1 and CDR2: LNHDA and SQIVND (reference sequence). The CDR3 has 15 amino acids. Unmatched junction bases numbered 8, after V lost 10 bases and J lost 0 bases. The material was CD4+ or CD8+ T cells sorted from blood, obtained in a trial of the OX40 agonist ivuxolimab. The clonotype comes from an adult with an advanced solid tumor such as melanoma, head and neck, liver or kidney cancer. This chain joins TRBV19 and TRBJ1-1; TRBD1 agrees at 10 bases. The CDR3 here is CAKRQGALMNTEAFF. CDR3 sequence (DNA): TGTGCCAAACGACAGGGGGCCCTTATGAACACTGAAGCTTTCTTT. Full variable domain (rest looked up from reference TRBV19 and TRBJ1-1): DGGITQSPKYLFRKEGQNVTLSCEQNLNHDAMYWYRQDPGQGLRLIYYSQIVNDFQKGDIAEGYSVSREKKESFPLTVTSAQKNPTAFYLCAKRQGALMNTEAFFGQGTRLTVV.